This entry lists 7 T cell receptor beta chains sequenced from one sample in a study of blood T cell repertoires in COVID-19. Some clones are missing from TCRdb's copy, which holds only in-frame ones; the method was immunoSEQ multiplex PCR. The sample lists 150,000 or so clones, 80% to 90% occurring once. The sequenced material came from peripheral blood. Receptors originate from a man aged 18 to 29 with COVID-19, enrolled during active disease.

The rearrangement uses TRBV19 and TRBJ2-2, with 8 bases that match TRBD1. The J segment lost 2 bases and the V segment lost 5 bases, leaving 7 bases of the junction unmatched. The CDR3 is made up of 16 amino acids. Germline lookup yields CDR1 LNHDA and CDR2 SQIVND (reference sequence). CDR3 in amino acids: CASSPRTGLNTGELFF. The CDR3 DNA reads TGTGCCAGTAGTCCCCGGACAGGGTTAAACACCGGGGAGCTGTTTTTT.

The CDR3 protein is CASSLIREEHF. Here the CDR3 DNA reads TGTGCCAGCAGCTTGATCAGGGAGGAGCATTTT. The J gene is TRBJ1-5, the V gene TRBV5-8, with TRBD1 as a possible D gene (5 bases). V was shortened by 1 base and J by 14 bases, with 10 bases between the two germline ends. This CDR3 has 11 amino acids. CDR1 SGHTS and CDR2 YDEGEE come from the germline V gene.

This rearrangement joins TRBV11-2 to TRBJ2-7; D may be TRBD2 (5 bases). This CDR3 region has 14 residues. Germline CDR1 reads SGHAT; CDR2 reads FQNNGV. The V end was cut by 5 bases, the J end by 1 base, with 12 bases between. The CDR3 DNA reads as TGTGCCAGCAGCCCCATCGGGGTTTCCTACGAGCAGTACTTC. This encodes CASSPIGVSYEQYF.

This clone was seen a single time. The chain carries TRBV5-4 and TRBJ1-2, with D uncertain. The CDR3 totals 12 residues. Per germline, CDR1 SGHNT and CDR2 YYREEE (reference sequence). The V and J ends lost 0 bases and 8 bases respectively, with 8 bases between them. The CDR3: CASSLDRGGYTF. The DNA of the CDR3 is TGTGCCAGCAGCTTGGACAGAGGGGGCTACACCTTC.

The genes are TRBV7-2 and TRBJ1-6; no reliable D call. The CDR3 sequence is 16 residues long. Germline lookup yields CDR1 SGHTA and CDR2 FQGNSA. V was pared by 3 bases and J by 0 bases, with 9 bases between. The DNA of the CDR3 is TGTGCCAGCAGCTTCCTCCTGAGCTCCTATAATTCACCCCTCCACTTT. Translating gives CASSFLLSSYNSPLHF.

The rearrangement uses TRBV3-1 (or the pseudogene TRBV3-2) and TRBJ2-1; TRBD2 aligns across 12 bases. The CDR3 loop spans 17 amino acids. V shed 2 bases, J shed 0 bases, and the junction held 2 bases outside the gene matches. Germline-derived CDR1 and CDR2 are LGHDT and YNNKEL (reference sequence). CDR3 sequence (DNA): TGTGCCAGCAGCCAACCGGGACTAGCGGGCTCCTACAATGAGCAGTTCTTC. It codes for CASSQPGLAGSYNEQFF.

This clone was observed a single time. This rearrangement joins TRBV4-3 to TRBJ2-7, with D possibly TRBD2 on 6 matching bases. The CDR3 has 17 residues. V was shortened by 3 bases and J by 1 base, with 19 bases between the two germline ends. CDR1 is LGHNA and CDR2 is YSLEER in the germline V gene. CDR3 amino acids: CASSQDIPRESSYEQYF. CDR3 DNA: TGCGCCAGCAGCCAGGACATCCCCCGGGAGAGTTCCTACGAGCAGTACTTC.